The T cell receptor beta chain under discussion was sequenced for a study of T-cell memory formation after mild COVID-19 (dated by TCRdb to about 2021). Regarding the research as a whole: Most TCR sequence clusters were specific to one of the two donors. In two donors, T-cell clones that expanded and contracted after mild COVID-19 were tracked by sequencing TCRalpha and TCRbeta repertoires over time. The cohort was made up of two young adult volunteers, one female and one male, who were previously healthy. Here is what the overall study found, with its caveats: Some responding clones were found in pre-infection memory, which suggests that pre-existing cross-reactive memory T cells took part in the SARS-CoV-2 response. Clones that contracted from day 15 to 85 showed balanced CD4/CD8 phenotypes, whereas a second wave of clones that expanded from day 15 to 37 leaned towards CD4+. Contracting CD4+ clones turned up mainly in the CM and EM memory subsets, whereas EMRA was where CD8+ clones were enriched. Whether the second-wave clones peaking on day 37 were SARS-CoV-2 specific was not confirmed. The study included only two mild cases, and larger cohorts that include severe cases with pre-infection samples were judged to be necessary.

As encoded in the germline V gene, CDR1 is MNHEY while CDR2 is SVGAGI. V is pruned by 2 bases and J by 10 bases, leaving 15 bases of the junction without a gene match. Taken from cysteine to phenylalanine, the CDR3 has 18 residues. The only DNA kept is the CDR3, 54 bases in frame from the first base. Reads for this sample came from an Illumina NovaSeq 6000. TCRalpha and TCRbeta cDNA libraries were constructed by 5'RACE with constant-segment primers, with sample barcodes and unique molecular identifiers being introduced. RNA was extracted from every sample with Trizol reagent. Library amplification was performed in two PCR steps, and a second sample barcode and Illumina TruSeq adapters were introduced in the second step. The libraries were sequenced on an Illumina NovaSeq using 2 x 150 bp paired-end reads. As for the authors' bioinformatics: Demultiplexing of reads and collapsing into UMI-guided consensus sequences were performed with migec v1.2.7. Using mixcr v2.1.11, UMI consensuses were aligned to TRA and TRB V and J templates and then assembled into clonotypes. Expanded or contracted clonotypes were those called significant by both edgeR and NoisET, with noise models trained on biological replicates. For edgeR calls, the thresholds were a false discovery rate-adjusted p below 0.01 and a log2 fold-change of 1. As an exploratory analysis of dynamics, max-normalized trajectories of the 1000 most abundant clonotypes were examined by PCA with hierarchical clustering. Separately sequenced CD4+ and CD8+ repertoires were used to assign the CD4 or CD8 phenotype of responding clones. In-frame beta chains were kept once TCRdb had trimmed the public reads at Q25 with fastp and called clones with MiXCR. Here each entry gathers all rows of one CDR3 protein and keeps the most common genes and DNA. TCRdb's processing, not the study's, gives the V and J calls here. For this sample the table gives roughly 600,000 distinct CDR3 sequences, of which around 17% were detected only once. Jointly, the top ten make up about 12% of the sample.

Ficoll-Paque density gradient centrifugation was the method used to isolate PBMCs. As regards this clonotype: The specificity of this receptor is unknown. No base quality information exists; no much larger clone differs at one position.

This TCR was recovered from an adult woman who had mild COVID-19 (a few samples of this study predate the infection). The sample titles of this study are shuffled in the database, so cell type and time point are left out; the donor was told from shared clones. Rearrangement joined TRBV6-5 to TRBJ1-6, with 9 central nucleotides matching TRBD1. Sequencing was carried out using PBMCs or a T cell subset sorted from them (not recorded which). The base sequence is TGTGCCAGCAGTTACAAGGGGACAGGGCTTTCAGATTTGTCACCCCTCCACTTT. This codes for CASSYKGTGLSDLSPLHF.